The clone carrying this TCR beta chain was seen only once. The method was immunoSEQ multiplex PCR; TCRdb's version includes in-frame clones alone and lacks a portion of them. The data contain roughly 90,000 clones, more than 75% of them singletons. The source of the sample is a study of OX40 agonist ivuxolimab in advanced cancers. Study-wide background: A diagnosis of hepatocellular carcinoma, melanoma, renal cell or head and neck cancer was present in dose-escalation patients.

The J segment lost 6 bases and the V segment lost 1 base, leaving 7 bases of the junction unmatched. The CDR3 runs to 15 residues. CDR1 MDHEN and CDR2 SYDVKM come from the germline V gene. V gene TRBV28 combines with J gene TRBJ2-7; 9 nucleotides match TRBD2. The sample here was CD4+ or CD8+ T cells sorted from blood, taken in a trial of the OX40 agonist ivuxolimab. The receptor was isolated from an adult with an advanced solid tumor such as melanoma, head and neck, liver or kidney cancer. Written as DNA, the CDR3 is TGTGCCAGCAGTTTATTGGCGGGAGGGATAGGCGAGCAGTACTTC. As protein: CASSLLAGGIGEQYF.